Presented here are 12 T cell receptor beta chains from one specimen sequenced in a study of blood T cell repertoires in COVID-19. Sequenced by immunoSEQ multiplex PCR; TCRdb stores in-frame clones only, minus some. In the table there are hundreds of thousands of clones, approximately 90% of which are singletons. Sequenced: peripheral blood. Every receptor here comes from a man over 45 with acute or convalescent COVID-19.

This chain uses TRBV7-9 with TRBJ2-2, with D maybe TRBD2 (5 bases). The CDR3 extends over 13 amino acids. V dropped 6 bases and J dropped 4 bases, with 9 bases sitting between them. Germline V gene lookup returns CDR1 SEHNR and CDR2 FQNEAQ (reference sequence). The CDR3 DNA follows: TGTGCCAGCAGTAGCGAAACCACCGGGGAGCTGTTTTTT. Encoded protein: CASSSETTGELFF.

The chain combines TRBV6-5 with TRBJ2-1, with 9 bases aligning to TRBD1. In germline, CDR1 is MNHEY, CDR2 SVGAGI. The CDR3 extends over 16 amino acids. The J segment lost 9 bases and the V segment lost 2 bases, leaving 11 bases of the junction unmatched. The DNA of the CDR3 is TGTGCCAGCAGTTACACCGGGACAGGGCCGCCTTTTGAGCAGTTCTTC. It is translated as CASSYTGTGPPFEQFF.

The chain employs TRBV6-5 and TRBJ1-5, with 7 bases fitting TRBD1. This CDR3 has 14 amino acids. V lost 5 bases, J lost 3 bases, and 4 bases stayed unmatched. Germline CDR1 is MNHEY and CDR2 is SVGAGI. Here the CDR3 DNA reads TGTGCCAGCAGTCGGGACAGTTTCAATCAGCCCCAGCATTTT. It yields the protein CASSRDSFNQPQHF.

The CDR3 region has the DNA TGTGCCAGCTCACTCGCGGGACAGGGAACCTACGAGCAGTACTTC. Translation gives CASSLAGQGTYEQYF. The chain combines TRBV18 with TRBJ2-7; 9 nucleotides match TRBD1. CDR1 is KGHSH and CDR2 is LQKENI in the germline V gene. Germline trimming cut 4 bases from V and 2 bases from J; bases unmatched to any gene: 6. The length of the CDR3 is 15 residues.

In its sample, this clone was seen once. The CDR3: CASSEAPGQGASGYTF. Here the CDR3 DNA reads TGTGCCAGCAGTGAAGCGCCGGGACAGGGGGCCAGTGGCTACACCTTC. This chain links TRBV6-1 with TRBJ1-2; 12 nucleotides agree with TRBD1. The CDR3 loop spans 16 amino acids. Germline V gene data show CDR1 as MNHNS and CDR2 as SASEGT. Trimming at V came to 0 bases and at J to 7 bases, leaving 6 bases not matched to a gene.

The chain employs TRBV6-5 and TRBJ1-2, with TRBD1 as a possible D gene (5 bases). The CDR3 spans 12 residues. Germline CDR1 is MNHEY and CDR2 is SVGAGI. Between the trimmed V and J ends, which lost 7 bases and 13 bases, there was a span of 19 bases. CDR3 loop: CASTSTTGAITF. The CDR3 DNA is TGTGCCAGCACCTCTACTACAGGCGCCATCACCTTC.

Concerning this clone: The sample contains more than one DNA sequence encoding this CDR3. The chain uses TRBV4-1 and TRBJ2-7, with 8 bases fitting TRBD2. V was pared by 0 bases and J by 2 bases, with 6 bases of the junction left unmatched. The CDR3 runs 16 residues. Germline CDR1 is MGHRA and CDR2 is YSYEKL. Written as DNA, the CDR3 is TGCGCCAGCAGCCAAGATCCGGGGGGGACGGCCTACGAGCAGTACTTC. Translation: CASSQDPGGTAYEQYF.

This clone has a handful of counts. In nucleotides, the CDR3 is TGTGCCAGCAGCTACAATACAGGGATAAATGAAAAACTGTTTTTT. This encodes CASSYNTGINEKLFF. The chain is built from TRBV5-4 and TRBJ1-4; a weak D match, TRBD1 (6 bases). Germline V CDR1 and CDR2: SGHNT, YYREEE (reference sequence). With 3 bases removed from V and 5 bases from J, the gap between germline ends came to 14 bases. There are 15 residues in the CDR3.

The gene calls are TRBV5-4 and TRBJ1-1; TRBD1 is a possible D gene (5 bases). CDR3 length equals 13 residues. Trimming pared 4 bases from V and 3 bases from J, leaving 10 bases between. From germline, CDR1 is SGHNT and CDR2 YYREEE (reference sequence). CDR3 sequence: CASSRQLDTEAFF. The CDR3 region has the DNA TGTGCCAGCAGCCGACAGCTAGACACTGAAGCTTTCTTT.

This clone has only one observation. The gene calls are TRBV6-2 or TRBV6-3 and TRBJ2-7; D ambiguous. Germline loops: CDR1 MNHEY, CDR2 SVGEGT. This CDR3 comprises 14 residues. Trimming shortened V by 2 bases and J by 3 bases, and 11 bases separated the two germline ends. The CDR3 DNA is TGTGCCAGCAGTTACACCGGGTCCCGCTACGAGCAGTACTTC. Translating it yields CASSYTGSRYEQYF.

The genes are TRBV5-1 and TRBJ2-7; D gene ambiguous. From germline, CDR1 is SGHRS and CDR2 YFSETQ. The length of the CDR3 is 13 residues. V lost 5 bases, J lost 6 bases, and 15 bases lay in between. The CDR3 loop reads CASRAAATVEQYF. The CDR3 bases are TGCGCCAGCAGGGCCGCGGCTACTGTCGAGCAGTACTTC.

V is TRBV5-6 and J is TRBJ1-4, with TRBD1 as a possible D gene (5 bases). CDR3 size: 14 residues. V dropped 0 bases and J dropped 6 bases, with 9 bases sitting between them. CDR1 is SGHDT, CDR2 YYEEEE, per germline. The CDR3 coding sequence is TGTGCCAGCAGCTTGGCTGGGGGGGATGAAAAACTGTTTTTT. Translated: CASSLAGGDEKLFF.